This T cell receptor (beta chain) was observed in a study of CD8 T cells in ankylosing spondylitis (dated by TCRdb to about 2017). General notes on the study: To find TCR variants linked to disease, the study profiled T cell receptor beta repertoires in ankylosing spondylitis patients and healthy donors. The whole study cohort included 108 healthy donors and 25 or so ankylosing spondylitis patients. Peripheral blood samples were taken, and synovial fluid was additionally collected from ankylosing spondylitis patients.

Study-wide conclusions, independent of this receptor: Significant enrichment of the disease-linked clones was reported in matched synovial fluid samples from ankylosing spondylitis patients. The disease-linked clones showed a CD8+ phenotype and occurred at relatively low frequencies in peripheral blood. Some TCR beta motif variants had previously been reported in synovial fluid and blood of reactive arthritis patients, which suggested common disease-initiation mechanisms. Blood from ankylosing spondylitis patients appeared to be characterized by a TCR beta motif made up of seven or eight highly homologous amino acid variants.

Reading the germline V gene gives CDR1 SQVTM and CDR2 ANQGSEA. The CDR3 contains 14 residues, cysteine and phenylalanine counted. Only the CDR3 DNA is retained, 42 bases long and in frame from the first base. V is trimmed back by 4 bases and J by 2 bases, and the junction contains 3 bases that no gene match accounts for. As to this clonotype: Its antigen remains undetermined. It has no much larger one-base neighbor in the sample; base qualities were not kept.

Sequencing used an Illumina HiSeq 2500. Quantitative 5'-RACE with molecular barcodes was the method used to prepare the TCR beta libraries. The study's processing was this. A new computational method, built on a probabilistic model of VDJ rearrangement, was used to identify disease-linked TCR variants. In TCRdb, the public reads were trimmed at Q25 with fastp and aligned with MiXCR, with productive beta chains retained. When rows share a CDR3 protein, they turn into one entry using the most common DNA and genes. Clone size and V and J calls follow TCRdb, not the original study. The sample table records about 440,000 distinct CDR3 sequences; roughly 17% of these occur just once. The ten largest clonotypes hold just over 1% of the sample.

The sequence derives from a male donor with ankylosing spondylitis. The material sequenced was blood, either unsorted or a sorted T cell fraction (not recorded which). The chain is encoded by TRBV29-1 joined to TRBJ2-3, with 10 middle bases fitting TRBD1. The CDR3 region reads CSVGGTGDTDTQYF. The nucleotide sequence reads as follows: TGCAGCGTTGGCGGGACAGGGGACACAGATACGCAGTATTTT.